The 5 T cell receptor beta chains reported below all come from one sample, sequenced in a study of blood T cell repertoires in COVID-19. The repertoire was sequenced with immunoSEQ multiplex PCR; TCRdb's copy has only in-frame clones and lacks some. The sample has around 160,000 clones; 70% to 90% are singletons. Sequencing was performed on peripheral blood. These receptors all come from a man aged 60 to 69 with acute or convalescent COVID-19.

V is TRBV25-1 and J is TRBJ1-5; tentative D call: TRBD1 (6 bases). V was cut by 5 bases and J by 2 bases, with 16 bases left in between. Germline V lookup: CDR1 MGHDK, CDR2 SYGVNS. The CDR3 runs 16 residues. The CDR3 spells CASSQQGRRGNQPQHF. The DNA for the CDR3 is TGTGCCAGCAGTCAACAGGGTAGAAGGGGCAATCAGCCCCAGCATTTT.

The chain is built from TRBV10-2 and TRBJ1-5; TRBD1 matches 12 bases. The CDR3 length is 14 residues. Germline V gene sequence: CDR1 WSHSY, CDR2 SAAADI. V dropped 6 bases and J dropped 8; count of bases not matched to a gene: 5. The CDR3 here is CASRGQGAGEPQHF. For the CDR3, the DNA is TGCGCCAGCAGGGGACAGGGGGCCGGAGAGCCCCAGCATTTT.

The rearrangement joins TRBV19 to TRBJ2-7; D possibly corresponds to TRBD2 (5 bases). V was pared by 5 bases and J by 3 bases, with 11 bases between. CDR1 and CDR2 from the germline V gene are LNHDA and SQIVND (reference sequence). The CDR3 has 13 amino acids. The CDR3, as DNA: TGTGCCAGTAGTTTGGTCGGGAACTACGAGCAGTACTTC. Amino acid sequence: CASSLVGNYEQYF. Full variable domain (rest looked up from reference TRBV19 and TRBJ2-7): DGGITQSPKYLFRKEGQNVTLSCEQNLNHDAMYWYRQDPGQGLRLIYYSQIVNDFQKGDIAEGYSVSREKKESFPLTVTSAQKNPTAFYLCASSLVGNYEQYFGPGTRLTVT.

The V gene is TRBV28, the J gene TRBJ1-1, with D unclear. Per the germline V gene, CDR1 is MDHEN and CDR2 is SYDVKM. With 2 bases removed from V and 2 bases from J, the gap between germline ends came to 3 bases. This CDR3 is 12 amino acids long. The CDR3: CASSLLNTEAFF. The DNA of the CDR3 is TGTGCCAGCAGTTTACTAAACACTGAAGCTTTCTTT.

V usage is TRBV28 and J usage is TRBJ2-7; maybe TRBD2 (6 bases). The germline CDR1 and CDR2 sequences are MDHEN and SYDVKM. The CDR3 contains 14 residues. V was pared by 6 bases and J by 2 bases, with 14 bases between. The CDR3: CASRREGWPYEQYF. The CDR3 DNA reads TGTGCCAGCAGGCGGGAAGGGTGGCCCTACGAGCAGTACTTC.